The 14 T cell receptor beta chains given below trace back to one sample, sequenced in a study of OX40 agonist ivuxolimab in advanced cancers. Using immunoSEQ multiplex PCR, the repertoire was profiled, and TCRdb retains in-frame clones only, with some absent. In the table there are some 77,000 clones, 80% to 90% of which are singletons. The material was CD4+ or CD8+ T cells sorted from blood, obtained in a trial of the OX40 agonist ivuxolimab. The receptors here all came from an adult with an advanced solid tumor such as melanoma, head and neck, liver or kidney cancer.

The J gene is TRBJ2-7, the V gene TRBV2; D remains ambiguous. The CDR3 sequence is 13 residues long. Germline assignment: CDR1 SNHLY and CDR2 FYNNEI. V was shortened by 3 bases and J by 3 bases, with 9 bases between the two germline ends. CDR3 protein: CASSDLNHYEQYF. CDR3 sequence (DNA): TGTGCCAGCAGTGACCTTAACCACTACGAGCAGTACTTC. The variable domain in full, with the rest retrieved from reference TRBV2 and TRBJ2-7, is EPEVTQTPSHQVTQMGQEVILRCVPISNHLYFYWYRQILGQKVEFLVSFYNNEISEKSEIFDDQFSVERPDGSNFTLKIRSTKLEDSAMYFCASSDLNHYEQYFGPGTRLTVT.

The chain recombines TRBV11-3 with TRBJ2-6, with D perhaps matching TRBD2 (6 bases). The CDR3 is made up of 20 amino acids. V lost 4 bases to trimming and J lost 0 bases, with 22 bases between them. CDR1 SGHNT and CDR2 YENEEA come from the germline V gene. For the CDR3, the DNA is TGTGCCAGCAGCTCAACTGCTTGGGGGGACGGATCCTCTGGGGCCAACGTCCTGACTTTC. Translated: CASSSTAWGDGSSGANVLTF.

As regards this clone: Within the sample, other DNA sequences also encode this same CDR3. This chain uses TRBV28 with TRBJ1-2; no clear D. This CDR3 is built from 12 residues. V lost 3 bases, J lost 2 bases, and 4 bases lay in between. CDR1 and CDR2 (germline): MDHEN, SYDVKM. The DNA of the CDR3 is TGTGCCAGCAGTTTTTTGAACTATGGCTACACCTTC. Translation gives CASSFLNYGYTF.

The J gene is TRBJ2-5, the V gene TRBV7-3; TRBD1 matches at 8 bases. CDR3 size: 18 residues. CDR1 is SGHTA and CDR2 is FQGTGA in the germline V gene. Unmatched junction bases numbered 12, after V lost 2 bases and J lost 1 base. This CDR3 reads CASSLFGTIGQGQETQYF. The CDR3 DNA follows: TGTGCCAGCAGCTTATTCGGCACCATCGGACAGGGCCAAGAGACCCAGTACTTC. Full variable domain (missing parts from reference TRBV7-3 and TRBJ2-5): GAGVSQTPSNKVTEKGKYVELRCDPISGHTALYWYRQSLGQGPEFLIYFQGTGAADDSGLPNDRFFAVRPEGSVSTLKIQRTERGDSAVYLCASSLFGTIGQGQETQYFGPGTRLLVL.

The gene calls are TRBV19 and TRBJ1-1; weak D call: TRBD1 (6 bases). The germline V and J ends were trimmed by 7 bases and 5 bases, with 11 bases remaining between them. The germline gives CDR1 LNHDA, CDR2 SQIVND (reference sequence). This CDR3 is built from 12 residues. This chain's CDR3 is CASTDSFTEAFF. The DNA for the CDR3 is TGTGCCAGTACGGACAGTTTTACTGAAGCTTTCTTT.

The gene calls are TRBV5-1 and TRBJ2-1, with D perhaps TRBD1 or TRBD2 (5 bases each). V was cut by 2 bases and J by 3 bases, with 15 bases left in between. Germline-derived CDR1 and CDR2 are SGHRS and YFSETQ. The CDR3 consists of 16 residues. The CDR3 DNA is TGCGCCAGCAGCTTATACACAGGAGGTGTCTACAATGAGCAGTTCTTC. Its translation is CASSLYTGGVYNEQFF.

The sample holds a few counts of this clone. J is TRBJ2-7 and V is TRBV6-1; 9 nucleotides line up with TRBD1. V lost 6 bases, J lost 5 bases, and 8 bases stayed unmatched. Germline-derived CDR1 and CDR2 are MNHNS and SASEGT. The CDR3 totals 14 residues. In DNA form, the CDR3 reads TGTGCCAGCAGACGTACAGGGGGCGTGGACGAGCAGTACTTC. Encoded protein: CASRRTGGVDEQYF.

The chain is built from TRBV5-6 and TRBJ1-2; possible D gene TRBD1, 6 bases. The CDR3 runs to 14 residues. Germline V gives CDR1 SGHDT, CDR2 YYEEEE. V was clipped by 0 bases and J by 10 bases, with 16 bases between them. Here the CDR3 reads CASSLVAGAFLYTF. The DNA of the CDR3 is TGTGCCAGCAGCTTGGTGGCGGGGGCTTTTCTCTACACCTTC. Using reference TRBV5-6 and TRBJ1-2 for the parts outside the CDR3, the full variable domain is DAGVTQSPTHLIKTRGQQVTLRCSPKSGHDTVSWYQQALGQGPQFIFQYYEEEERQRGNFPDRFSGHQFPNYSSELNVNALLLGDSALYLCASSLVAGAFLYTFGSGTRLTVV.

The J gene is TRBJ2-1, the V gene TRBV6-1; TRBD2 might be the D (6 bases). The CDR3 runs to 13 residues. Germline V gene data show CDR1 as MNHNS and CDR2 as SASEGT. V gave up 7 bases and J gave up 6 bases, with 13 bases separating them. In DNA form, the CDR3 reads TGTGCCAGCACCGGGACTTACTCCAATGAGCAGTTCTTC. Translation: CASTGTYSNEQFF.

In its sample, this clone was seen a few times. The rearrangement links TRBV2 to TRBJ1-2, with unresolved D. The V and J ends lost 5 bases and 8 bases respectively, with 15 bases between them. Germline CDR1 is SNHLY and CDR2 is FYNNEI. There are 13 residues in the CDR3. The CDR3 DNA reads as TGTGCCAGCAGTACCGACTCCGTGGGGGGCTACACCTTC. The encoded protein is CASSTDSVGGYTF.

The J gene is TRBJ2-5, the V gene TRBV5-1; a weak D match, TRBD2 (6 bases). Trimming stripped 0 bases from V and 5 bases from J, with 8 bases between. CDR3 size: 13 residues. The germline gives CDR1 SGHRS, CDR2 YFSETQ. DNA for the CDR3: TGCGCCAGCAGCTTGGGCAGCGGGGAGACCCAGTACTTC. Translation: CASSLGSGETQYF.

This chain joins TRBV9 and TRBJ2-5, with TRBD1 matching over 9 bases. CDR1 SGDLS and CDR2 YYNGEE come from the germline V gene. The CDR3 spans 15 residues. V lost 3 bases and J lost 0; bases outside the gene matches: 3. This CDR3 reads CASSAGTGNQETQYF. CDR3 coding DNA: TGTGCCAGCAGCGCCGGGACAGGGAACCAAGAGACCCAGTACTTC. Full variable domain (remainder filled in from reference TRBV9 and TRBJ2-5): DSGVTQTPKHLITATGQRVTLRCSPRSGDLSVYWYQQSLDQGLQFLIQYYNGEERAKGNILERFSAQQFPDLHSELNLSSLELGDSALYFCASSAGTGNQETQYFGPGTRLLVL.

The genes are TRBV18 and TRBJ2-2; a possible D gene is TRBD1 (5 bases). The length of the CDR3 is 15 residues. The germline V and J ends were trimmed by 3 bases and 0 bases, with 8 bases remaining between them. In germline, CDR1 is KGHSH, CDR2 LQKENI. CDR3 bases: TGTGCCAGCTCACCCAAGACAGCGAACACCGGGGAGCTGTTTTTT. Amino acid sequence: CASSPKTANTGELFF. The full variable domain, completed using reference TRBV18 and TRBJ2-2, is NAGVMQNPRHLVRRRGQEARLRCSPMKGHSHVYWYRQLPEEGLKFMVYLQKENIIDESGMPKERFSAEFPKEGPSILRIQQVVRGDSAAYFCASSPKTANTGELFFGEGSRLTVL.

The chain has TRBV18 and TRBJ2-1, with 12 positions matching TRBD2. The CDR3 consists of 16 residues. Losses at the gene ends were 6 bases for V and 5 bases for J; bases not matched to a gene: 8. Germline lookup yields CDR1 KGHSH and CDR2 LQKENI. The DNA for the CDR3 is TGTGCCAGCTCCCCCAGGACTAGCGGGACGGACAATGAGCAGTTCTTC. This sequence encodes CASSPRTSGTDNEQFF.